A single T cell receptor (beta chain) is shown here with its context. Its antigen is not known. This likely stems from a read error, as it lies one base from a far larger clone. At the DNA level, this CDR3 is encoded by other sequences in the same sample as well. The germline V gene has CDR1 MRHNA and CDR2 SNTAGT. Trimming cost V 6 bases and J 3 bases; bases outside gene matches: 10. The CDR3 is 15 residues long. The sample comes from a study of cytomegalovirus exposure and HLA in healthy donors. Study-wide findings and caveats: For cytomegalovirus status, the classifier reportedly gave diagnoses with high specificity and sensitivity. A later analysis showed HLA-associated TCR beta chains outstripping equally common others in clonal expansion.

PCR amplification relied on 60 Vbeta primers (plus 13 Jbeta primers). Clones were read by immunoSEQ multiplex PCR, and TCRdb kept only the in-frame ones, dropping some. Altogether about 120,000 clones are present, 70% to 85% being singletons, with the ten largest covering approximately 3.7%. The clonotype was recovered from a human donor in good health. What was sequenced was PBMCs. This chain joins TRBV6-4 and TRBJ2-7; 8 bases line up with TRBD2. Here the CDR3 reads CASSERAGAFYEQYF. The CDR3 bases are TGTGCCAGCAGCGAAAGAGCGGGAGCCTTCTACGAGCAGTACTTC.